The 19 T cell receptor beta chains below all came from one sample that was sequenced in a study of shared clonotypes between healthy human individuals. Positively selected for CCR7, the CD45RO-negative cells used as naive CD8 cells excluded terminally differentiated effector memory CD45RA+ cells. Profiling relied on immunoSEQ multiplex PCR, and the TCRdb table lists in-frame clones only, not all of them. The sample contains roughly 2.1 million clones, roughly 91% of which appear only once. The sequenced material came from naive CD8+ T cells from PBMCs. The receptors were sampled from a young man in good health. Some clones in this sample may be carry-over from other donors' samples.

CDR3 sequence reads: CASSQGGQGRYEQYF. The CDR3 nucleotides read TGCGCCAGCAGCCAAGGGGGGCAGGGACGCTACGAGCAGTACTTC. The chain joins TRBV4-3 to TRBJ2-7; D is possibly TRBD1 (6 bases). The CDR3 runs 15 residues. Trimming stripped 1 base from V and 3 bases from J, with 13 bases between. Germline V gives CDR1 LGHNA, CDR2 YSLEER.

The chain links TRBV10-2 to TRBJ2-2, with D hard to call. Between the trimmed V and J ends, which lost 11 bases and 6 bases, there was a span of 16 bases. The CDR3 has 13 amino acids. Germline loops: CDR1 WSHSY, CDR2 SAAADI. CDR3 protein: CAAGFSGAGELFF. DNA of the CDR3: TGCGCCGCCGGGTTCAGTGGCGCCGGGGAGCTGTTTTTT.

This sequence joins TRBV28 and TRBJ2-1, with 13 bases lining up with TRBD2. The CDR3 spans 15 residues. CDR1 MDHEN and CDR2 SYDVKM come from the germline V gene. V lost 6 bases to trimming and J lost 10 bases; unmatched junction nucleotides: 9. The CDR3 DNA is TGTGCCAGCAGCCCGACTAGCGGGAGGACGTTGGAGCAGTTCTTC. Translation: CASSPTSGRTLEQFF.

In its sample, this clone was seen once. The chain joins TRBV28 to TRBJ1-3; D is uncertain. The CDR3 contains 14 residues. Trimming removed 3 bases at V and 9 bases at J, with 15 bases between. From germline, CDR1 is MDHEN and CDR2 SYDVKM. CDR3 DNA sequence: TGTGCCAGCAGTTTTCGAATAACCCTTGGCACCATATATTTT. Translated, it gives CASSFRITLGTIYF.

This chain uses TRBV5-6 with TRBJ2-1; 7 nucleotides match TRBD2. The ends lost 3 bases at V and 5 bases at J; junction bases unmatched: 14. The CDR3 has 17 residues. The V gene's germline CDR1 is SGHDT and CDR2 YYEEEE. The CDR3 is CASSWALAGVPHNEQFF. In nucleotides, the CDR3 is TGTGCCAGCAGCTGGGCATTGGCGGGAGTCCCACACAATGAGCAGTTCTTC.

The V call is TRBV10-3, the J call TRBJ2-7, with 12 nucleotides matching TRBD2. The CDR3 has 15 residues. J lost 2 bases, V lost 5 bases, and 4 bases had no gene match. Germline-derived CDR1 and CDR2 are ENHRY and SYGVKD. The CDR3 here is CAISSTSGSPYEQYF. In DNA, the CDR3 is TGTGCCATCAGTTCGACTAGCGGGAGTCCCTACGAGCAGTACTTC.

This clone was detected only once. The chain employs TRBV9 and TRBJ2-3; D is ambiguous. V was clipped by 3 bases and J by 3 bases, with 11 bases between them. The CDR3 extends over 14 amino acids. Germline V lookup: CDR1 SGDLS, CDR2 YYNGEE. CDR3 residues: CASSAAPRTDTQYF. Here the CDR3 DNA reads TGTGCCAGCAGCGCGGCCCCCAGAACAGATACGCAGTATTTT.

This clone was recorded a few times. This chain links TRBV4-3 with TRBJ2-1, with TRBD2 as a possible D gene (6 bases). In germline, CDR1 is LGHNA, CDR2 YSLEER. The V gene lost 0 bases and the J gene lost 3 bases, with 9 bases spanning the gap. This CDR3 spans 15 amino acids. The chain's CDR3 is CASSQEAGFYNEQFF. CDR3 coding DNA: TGCGCCAGCAGCCAAGAGGCGGGGTTCTACAATGAGCAGTTCTTC.

Here the CDR3 reads CASTVRTSGRVHTGELFF. CDR3 in DNA: TGCGCCAGCACCGTAAGGACTAGCGGGAGGGTCCACACCGGGGAGCTGTTTTTT. The chain combines TRBV23-1 with TRBJ2-2, with 15 bases identical to TRBD2. TRBV23-1 is an ORF, and what it does is uncertain. J lost 3 bases, V lost 7 bases, and 9 bases had no gene match. The length of the CDR3 is 18 residues.

With regard to this clone: Distinct nucleotide sequences in the sample also encode this CDR3. The gene calls are TRBV19 and TRBJ2-5; TRBD2 might be the D (6 bases). Germline lookup yields CDR1 LNHDA and CDR2 SQIVND (reference sequence). The V end was cut by 1 base, the J end by 4 bases, with 7 bases between. The length of the CDR3 is 13 residues. CDR3 nucleotides: TGTGCCAGTAGTATAGGGGGAGGAGAGACCCAGTACTTC. Its protein product is CASSIGGGETQYF.

In nucleotides, the CDR3 is TGTGCCAGCAGCTTAGAGCCTTTTTACGGGAGGACCAATGAGCAGTTCTTC. Translating gives CASSLEPFYGRTNEQFF. The gene calls are TRBV7-9 and TRBJ2-1, with TRBD2 identical over 7 bases. The germline V gene has CDR1 SEHNR and CDR2 FQNEAQ (reference sequence). Trimming cost V 1 base and J 6 bases; bases outside gene matches: 12. CDR3 size: 17 residues.

In this sample, this clone turned up once. The chain couples TRBV7-9 to TRBJ2-1; no definite D call. Trimming removed 2 bases at V and 5 bases at J, with 7 bases between. The CDR3 is 13 residues long. Germline loops: CDR1 SEHNR, CDR2 FQNEAQ (reference sequence). The CDR3 DNA reads as TGTGCCAGCAGCTTACCCCCAAACAATGAGCAGTTCTTC. It specifies CASSLPPNNEQFF.

This rearrangement joins TRBV28 to TRBJ1-6; perhaps TRBD1 as D (5 bases). The V and J ends lost 1 base and 4 bases respectively, with 14 bases between them. Germline lookup yields CDR1 MDHEN and CDR2 SYDVKM. The CDR3 has 17 amino acids. The CDR3 DNA reads TGTGCCAGCAGTTTATTTCGGGGGGAAGAGTATAATTCACCCCTCCACTTT. Protein product: CASSLFRGEEYNSPLHF.

The V gene is TRBV6-4, the J gene TRBJ2-4; 8 bases agree with TRBD2. This CDR3 is 15 amino acids long. Germline assignment: CDR1 MRHNA and CDR2 SNTAGT. V was pared by 11 bases and J by 1 base, with 10 bases of the junction left unmatched. The CDR3 nucleotides are TGTGCCCAAAGCGGGGGCCGGGGGGCCAAAAACATTCAGTACTTC. As protein: CAQSGGRGAKNIQYF.

V usage is TRBV7-9 and J usage is TRBJ1-1; D call uncertain. This CDR3 is built from 13 residues. The V gene lost 6 bases and the J gene lost 2 bases, with 10 bases spanning the gap. The germline CDR1 and CDR2 sequences are SEHNR and FQNEAQ (reference sequence). The CDR3 DNA sequence: TGTGCCAGCAGAAGGTCGCCCAACACTGAAGCTTTCTTT. It encodes CASRRSPNTEAFF.

The chain carries TRBV5-1 and TRBJ1-5, with 7 bases lining up with TRBD1. Germline V gene sequence: CDR1 SGHRS, CDR2 YFSETQ. The ends lost 4 bases at V and 3 bases at J; junction bases unmatched: 4. This CDR3 is built from 14 residues. CDR3 residues: CASSPGGLNQPQHF. The CDR3 region has the DNA TGCGCCAGCAGCCCAGGGGGGCTCAATCAGCCCCAGCATTTT.

This chain links TRBV11-2 with TRBJ2-1; 10 nucleotides line up with TRBD2. Per the germline V gene, CDR1 is SGHAT and CDR2 is FQNNGV. After removal of 1 base from V and 6 bases from J, the junction contained 3 bases not matched to a gene. This CDR3 contains 15 residues. CDR3 sequence reads: CASSLGLAGPNEQFF. The CDR3 bases are TGTGCCAGCAGCTTAGGACTAGCGGGCCCCAATGAGCAGTTCTTC.

The chain uses TRBV6-1 and TRBJ2-5; TRBD2 agrees at 10 bases. The CDR3 extends over 16 amino acids. The trim removed 4 bases at V and 5 bases at J, leaving 10 bases unmatched. Germline V gene lookup returns CDR1 MNHNS and CDR2 SASEGT. The CDR3 reads CASSARLAGLRETQYF. The CDR3, as DNA: TGTGCCAGCAGTGCCCGACTAGCGGGCCTTCGGGAGACCCAGTACTTC.

The chain recombines TRBV11-2 with TRBJ2-7; D is possibly TRBD1 (6 bases). The germline V gene encodes CDR1 SGHAT and CDR2 FQNNGV. The CDR3 is 11 residues long. V lost 8 bases, J lost 6 bases, and 11 bases lay in between. The CDR3 reads CASSKGGEQYF. DNA of the CDR3: TGTGCCAGCTCTAAAGGGGGCGAGCAGTACTTC. Full variable domain (outside the CDR3, taken from reference TRBV11-2 and TRBJ2-7): EAGVAQSPRYKIIEKRQSVAFWCNPISGHATLYWYQQILGQGPKLLIQFQNNGVVDDSQLPKDRFSAERLKGVDSTLKIQPAKLEDSAVYLCASSKGGEQYFGPGTRLTVT.